Listed below are T cell receptor beta chains from one sample, sequenced in a study of CD8 T cells in Susac syndrome. TCRdb called the immunoSEQ multiplex PCR reads again in MiXCR, with one record for every CDR3 protein. The sample records about 200,000 distinct CDR3 sequences, over 90% being singletons. The sample taken for sequencing was CD4+ T cells from PBMCs. The origin of the receptors is a human donor with multiple sclerosis. Each CDR3 is given with its conserved first and last residue. Fields, in order: J gene, D gene, clone size, V gene, CDR3 protein, CDR3 DNA. D genes are given only for firm matches. The listing skips clone size in some rows; elsewhere it reads once, few, many or a size class.

>TRBJ1-1|NA|NA|TRBV29-1
CSARERTEAFF
TGCAGCGCCCGGGAGAGGACTGAAGCTTTCTTT
>TRBJ2-5|NA|NA|TRBV24-1
CATSDRNRETQYF
TGTGCCACCAGTGATAGGAATAGGGAGACCCAGTACTTC
>TRBJ2-3|TRBD2|NA|TRBV14
CASSRTSGGTDTQYF
TGTGCCAGCAGCCGGACTAGCGGGGGCACAGATACGCAGTATTTT
>TRBJ1-2|NA|NA|TRBV20-1
CSATFPYGYTF
TGCAGTGCTACTTTTCCCTATGGCTACACCTTC
>TRBJ1-5|NA|NA|TRBV9
CASSVGVGGDSNQPQHF
TGTGCCAGCAGCGTAGGTGTTGGGGGGGATAGCAATCAGCCCCAGCATTTT
>TRBJ2-3|NA|NA|TRBV19
CASSIGRVRTDTQYF
TGTGCCAGTAGTATCGGCAGGGTGAGGACAGATACGCAGTATTTT
>TRBJ2-2|NA|NA|TRBV20-1
CSARPDLSGFTGELFF
TGCAGTGCTCGCCCCGACCTAAGCGGGTTCACCGGGGAGCTGTTTTTT
>TRBJ2-5|NA|NA|TRBV9
CASSVAQQETQYF
TGTGCCAGCAGCGTAGCTCAACAAGAGACCCAGTACTTC
>TRBJ2-3|NA|NA|TRBV25-1
CASREVRQYF
TGTGCCAGCAGAGAGGTGAGGCAGTATTTT
>TRBJ2-4|NA|NA|TRBV20-1
CSASQTLGKNIQYF
TGCAGTGCTAGTCAGACATTGGGCAAAAACATTCAGTACTTC
>TRBJ2-5|NA|NA|TRBV29-1
CSVDPTGWQETQYF
TGCAGCGTTGACCCGACCGGCTGGCAAGAGACCCAGTACTTC
>TRBJ2-7|NA|NA|TRBV25-1
CASSERANAPYEQYF
TGTGCCAGCAGTGAAAGGGCCAACGCTCCCTACGAGCAGTACTTC
>TRBJ2-2|NA|NA|TRBV5-1
CASGQDNTQAGELFF
TGCGCCAGCGGCCAGGACAACACCCAGGCCGGGGAGCTGTTTTTT
>TRBJ2-5|NA|NA|TRBV10-3
CAISESVVRGETQYF
TGTGCCATCAGTGAGTCAGTGGTCAGGGGAGAGACCCAGTACTTC
>TRBJ2-7|TRBD1|NA|TRBV18
CASSPLMGQQFSYEQYF
TGTGCCAGCTCACCACTAATGGGACAGCAATTCTCCTACGAGCAGTACTTC
>TRBJ2-4|NA|NA|TRBV30
CAWSRSGALNIQYF
TGTGCCTGGAGTAGGTCCGGGGCTCTAAACATTCAGTACTTC
>TRBJ2-1|NA|NA|TRBV4-2
CASSQGPGGEQFF
TGTGCCAGCAGCCAAGGCCCAGGGGGGGAGCAGTTCTTC
>TRBJ1-3|NA|NA|TRBV29-1
CSVGPFSGNTIYF
TGCAGCGTTGGACCATTCTCTGGAAACACCATATATTTT
>TRBJ1-1|TRBD1|NA|TRBV29-1
CSVSRDRVNTEAFF
TGCAGCGTTTCTAGGGACAGGGTGAACACTGAAGCTTTCTTT
>TRBJ1-2|NA|NA|TRBV7-3
CASSPQGGPIGYTF
TGTGCCAGCAGCCCACAGGGAGGTCCTATCGGCTACACCTTC
>TRBJ1-2|NA|NA|TRBV20-1
CSASGGDGYTF
TGCAGTGCTAGCGGAGGGGATGGCTACACCTTC
>TRBJ2-3|TRBD2|NA|TRBV5-4
CASSLGGTAGRGDTQYF
TGTGCCAGCAGCTTGGGTGGAACAGCGGGGAGGGGAGATACGCAGTATTTT
>TRBJ2-7|NA|NA|TRBV29-1
CSARENTYEQYF
TGCAGCGCGCGAGAAAATACCTACGAGCAGTACTTC
>TRBJ1-5|TRBD1|NA|TRBV20-1
CSARRQGSQPQHF
TGCAGTGCTAGACGACAGGGCTCTCAGCCCCAGCATTTT
>TRBJ2-6|NA|NA|TRBV15
CATGPPWGANVLTF
TGTGCCACCGGCCCTCCTTGGGGGGCCAACGTCCTGACTTTC
>TRBJ2-5|NA|NA|TRBV5-4
CASSLQQGETQYF
TGTGCCAGCAGCTTGCAACAGGGTGAGACCCAGTACTTC
>TRBJ1-2|TRBD1|NA|TRBV7-2
CASSVDRGGYGYTF
TGTGCCAGCAGCGTCGACAGGGGGGGCTATGGCTACACCTTC
>TRBJ1-5|TRBD1|NA|TRBV12-3/TRBV12-4
CASSSTGQWEPQHF
TGTGCCAGCAGTTCGACAGGGCAGTGGGAGCCCCAGCATTTT
>TRBJ2-1|TRBD2|NA|TRBV18
CASSLSERGLYNEQFF
TGTGCCAGCTCACTCTCCGAGCGGGGGCTATACAATGAGCAGTTCTTC
>TRBJ2-7|NA|once|TRBV30
CAWGVPGPVSEQYF
TGTGCCTGGGGGGTCCCGGGACCCGTCTCGGAGCAGTACTTC
>TRBJ2-7|NA|NA|TRBV9
CASSVGPVRIYEQYF
TGTGCCAGCAGCGTAGGTCCTGTCAGGATCTACGAGCAGTACTTC
>TRBJ2-5|NA|NA|TRBV3-1
CASSLGHSQETQYF
TGTGCCAGCAGCCTCGGACACTCACAAGAGACCCAGTACTTC
>TRBJ2-3|NA|NA|TRBV6-5
CASSYGGAGDTQYF
TGTGCCAGCAGTTATGGCGGGGCGGGAGATACGCAGTATTTT
>TRBJ1-2|NA|NA|TRBV2
CASSERGFGYTF
TGTGCCAGCAGTGAAAGGGGATTTGGCTACACCTTC
>TRBJ2-1|TRBD2|once|TRBV3-1
CASSPRAGVPYNEQFF
TGTGCCAGCAGCCCTAGAGCGGGAGTCCCCTACAATGAGCAGTTCTTC
>TRBJ2-1|TRBD1|NA|TRBV20-1
CSVPDRGDEQFF
TGCAGTGTTCCGGACAGGGGCGATGAGCAGTTCTTC
>TRBJ2-7|TRBD1|NA|TRBV29-1
CSVRWRDRVPYEQYF
TGCAGCGTTCGATGGCGGGACAGGGTCCCCTACGAGCAGTACTTC
>TRBJ2-7|NA|NA|TRBV7-9
CASSPLTEQYF
TGTGCCAGCAGCCCCCTAACCGAGCAGTACTTC
>TRBJ1-1|TRBD1|NA|TRBV24-1
CATSDQGGTEAFF
TGTGCCACCAGTGACCAGGGGGGTACTGAAGCTTTCTTT
>TRBJ2-1|TRBD2|once|TRBV20-1
CSANLAAGGRVNEQFF
TGCAGTGCTAACCTGGCGGCGGGAGGCCGAGTCAATGAGCAGTTCTTC
>TRBJ2-1|NA|NA|TRBV29-1
CSVVKARIEEFF
TGCAGCGTCGTGAAGGCCCGGATAGAGGAGTTCTTC
>TRBJ2-3|NA|once|TRBV5-1
CASWDQGTDTQYF
TGCGCCAGCTGGGACCAAGGTACAGATACGCAGTATTTT
>TRBJ1-2|NA|NA|TRBV27
CASRTGRLYGYTF
TGTGCCAGCAGGACGGGACGGTTGTATGGCTACACCTTC
>TRBJ2-3|NA|NA|TRBV24-1
CATSDARASTDTQYF
TGTGCCACCAGTGACGCCAGGGCGAGCACAGATACGCAGTATTTT
>TRBJ2-1|NA|NA|TRBV11-3
CASSLQAPPYNEQFF
TGTGCCAGCAGTCTACAGGCGCCACCCTACAATGAGCAGTTCTTC
>TRBJ2-7|TRBD1|NA|TRBV5-4
CASSREQGSYEQYF
TGTGCCAGCAGCCGCGAACAGGGGAGTTACGAGCAGTACTTC
>TRBJ2-1|NA|NA|TRBV28
CASSFGFNEQFF
TGTGCCAGCAGTTTTGGCTTCAATGAGCAGTTCTTC
>TRBJ2-1|TRBD2|NA|TRBV7-9
CASSLEELADNEQFF
TGTGCCAGCAGCTTAGAAGAGCTAGCGGACAATGAGCAGTTCTTC
>TRBJ2-7|NA|few|TRBV27
CASSRTGTYEQYF
TGTGCCAGCAGTCGAACAGGAACCTACGAGCAGTACTTC
>TRBJ2-1|TRBD2|NA|TRBV9
CASSHGLVAGGSEQFF
TGTGCCAGCAGCCACGGACTGGTAGCGGGTGGCAGCGAGCAGTTCTTC
>TRBJ2-5|NA|NA|TRBV30
CAWSIGAMGQETQYF
TGTGCCTGGAGTATAGGGGCCATGGGCCAAGAGACCCAGTACTTC
>TRBJ1-5|NA|NA|TRBV12-3/TRBV12-4
CASSLAQNQPQHF
TGTGCCAGCAGTTTAGCGCAGAATCAGCCCCAGCATTTT
>TRBJ1-6|NA|NA|TRBV20-1
CSARRGEYSPLHF
TGCAGTGCTAGAAGAGGGGAATATTCACCCCTCCACTTT
>TRBJ2-7|NA|NA|TRBV27
CASSPRWGPGSYEQYF
TGTGCCAGCAGTCCCCGTTGGGGGCCGGGCTCCTACGAGCAGTACTTC
>TRBJ2-7|TRBD2|NA|TRBV7-9
CASSSGTSSSEQYF
TGTGCCAGCAGTTCCGGGACTAGCTCCTCCGAGCAGTACTTC
>TRBJ2-7|TRBD2|NA|TRBV20-1
CSAREGGRVYEQYF
TGCAGTGCTAGAGAAGGCGGGAGGGTCTACGAGCAGTACTTC
>TRBJ1-1|NA|NA|TRBV12-5
CASGSNPNTEAFF
TGTGCTAGTGGTTCTAACCCGAACACTGAAGCTTTCTTT
>TRBJ2-6|NA|NA|TRBV5-1
CASSRYLLTLFSGANVLTF
TGCGCCAGCAGTCGCTACCTCTTGACCCTCTTCTCTGGGGCCAACGTCCTGACTTTC
>TRBJ2-4|NA|once|TRBV20-1
CSAAPPGVVDSKNIQYF
TGCAGTGCAGCCCCCCCCGGGGTAGTCGATTCCAAAAACATTCAGTACTTC
>TRBJ2-2|NA|NA|TRBV15
CATSTVQGNTGELFF
TGTGCCACCAGCACCGTACAGGGCAACACCGGGGAGCTGTTTTTT